Listed here is a single T cell receptor (beta chain). Sequenced by immunoSEQ multiplex PCR; TCRdb stores in-frame clones only, minus some. The sample holds about 440,000 clones, roughly 87% seen once. Germline lookup yields CDR1 LGHDT and CDR2 YNNKEL (reference sequence). J lost 1 base, V lost 1 base, and 11 bases had no gene match. CDR3 length: 20 residues. This record comes from a study of blood T cell repertoires in COVID-19. The sequence came from a woman aged 18-29 years with acute COVID-19. Sequencing was carried out using PBMCs or T cells enriched from blood (not recorded which). V gene TRBV3-1 (or the pseudogene TRBV3-2) combines with J gene TRBJ2-1; 12 bases fit TRBD2. The CDR3 spells CASSQVSSSGGVESYNEQFF. In nucleotides, the CDR3 is TGTGCCAGCAGCCAAGTTAGTTCTAGCGGGGGGGTTGAGTCCTACAATGAGCAGTTCTTC.